The clone carrying this TCR beta chain has a count of ten or more. At one of its ends the junction is not consistent with the germline gene, which may arise from a read error. These data are taken from a study of early T cells in non-severe SARS-CoV-2 infection. At the level of the study: Sequencing used unsorted whole-blood bulk RNA, so chains lack pairing.

TCRdb used MiXCR to reprocess the 5' RACE reads, holding one entry per CDR3 protein. The table lists more than 60,000 distinct CDR3 sequences, under 9.5% of them singletons. Germline CDR1 ENHRY, CDR2 SYGVKD. The CDR3 loop spans 13 amino acids. The chain recombines TRBV10-3 with TRBJ1-1; the match to TRBD1 covers 7 bases. The TCR was taken from an adult who was a healthcare worker with PCR-confirmed SARS-CoV-2 infection or an uninfected control (not recorded which). Material for sequencing was whole blood. CDR3 amino acids: CALRGGADTEAFF. DNA for the CDR3: TGTGCCCTCAGAGGGGGCGCGGATACTGAAGCTTTCTTT.